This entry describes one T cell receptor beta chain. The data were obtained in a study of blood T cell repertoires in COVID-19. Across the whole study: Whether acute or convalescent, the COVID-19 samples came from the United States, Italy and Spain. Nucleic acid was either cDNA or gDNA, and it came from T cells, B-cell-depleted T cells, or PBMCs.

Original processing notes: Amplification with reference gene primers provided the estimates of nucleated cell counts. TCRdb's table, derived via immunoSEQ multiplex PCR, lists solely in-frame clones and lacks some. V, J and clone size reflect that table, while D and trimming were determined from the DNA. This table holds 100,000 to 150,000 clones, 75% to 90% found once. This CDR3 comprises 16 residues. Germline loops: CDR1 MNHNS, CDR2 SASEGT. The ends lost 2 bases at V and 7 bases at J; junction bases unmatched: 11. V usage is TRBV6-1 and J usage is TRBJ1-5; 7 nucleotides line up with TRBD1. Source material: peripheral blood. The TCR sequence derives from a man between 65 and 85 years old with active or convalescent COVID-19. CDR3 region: CASSEIGQDLGQPQHF. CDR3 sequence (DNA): TGTGCCAGCAGTGAAATAGGACAGGACCTCGGCCAGCCCCAGCATTTT.